These 27 T cell receptor beta chains were all obtained from the same sample, sequenced in a study of T cells after yellow fever vaccination. MiXCR, run by TCRdb on the 5' RACE reads, gives a single entry per CDR3 protein. The table has roughly 520,000 distinct CDR3 sequences, 21% seen once; the top ten hold about 15%. The sequenced sample was PBMCs, obtained approximately 22 days after the first yellow fever vaccination. These receptors all stem from a man aged 18 to 29 who received the YFV17D yellow fever vaccine.

V usage is TRBV7-8 and J usage is TRBJ2-7; D not certain. The CDR3 contains 14 residues. Deletions cut 2 bases from V and 2 bases from J, with 10 bases between. The germline V gene encodes CDR1 SGHVS and CDR2 FQNEAQ. The CDR3: CASSLRPQTYEQYF. The CDR3 coding sequence is TGTGCCAGCAGCTTAAGGCCTCAGACCTACGAGCAGTACTTC.

The rearrangement uses TRBV5-1 and TRBJ2-5, with 7 bases fitting TRBD1. The CDR3 length is 15 residues. Germline V lookup: CDR1 SGHRS, CDR2 YFSETQ. V lost 0 bases to trimming and J lost 5 bases; unmatched junction nucleotides: 7. CDR3 sequence: CASSLATGKAETQYF. The CDR3, as DNA: TGCGCCAGCAGCTTGGCGACAGGGAAAGCGGAGACCCAGTACTTC.

V gene TRBV3-1 combines with J gene TRBJ2-5; 10 positions agree with TRBD1. The CDR3 totals 15 residues. Looked up from germline, CDR1 is LGHDT and CDR2 is YNNKEL (reference sequence). J gave up 3 bases and V 3 bases, and 4 bases lay outside the gene matches. The CDR3: CASSQGQGLEETQYF. The CDR3 nucleotides read TGTGCCAGCAGCCAGGGACAGGGGTTGGAAGAGACCCAGTACTTC.

In this sample, this clonotype turned up a few times. The CDR3 bases are TGTGCCAGCAGCCCGTACGGGACAGGGGGATTGAACACTGAAGCTTTCTTT. Its protein is CASSPYGTGGLNTEAFF. The V gene is TRBV14, the J gene TRBJ1-1; 11 bases map to TRBD1. This CDR3 has 17 amino acids. Germline values: CDR1 SGHDN, CDR2 FVKESK. Germline trimming cut 4 bases from V and 0 bases from J; bases unmatched to any gene: 7. Based on the CDR3 plus reference TRBV14 and TRBJ1-1, the full variable domain is EAGVTQFPSHSVIEKGQTVTLRCDPISGHDNLYWYRRVMGKEIKFLLHFVKESKQDESGMPNNRFLAERTGGTYSTLKVQPAELEDSGVYFCASSPYGTGGLNTEAFFGQGTRLTVV.

The gene calls are TRBV5-6 and TRBJ1-5; D gene uncertain. Trimming removed 0 bases at V and 3 bases at J, with 4 bases between. Germline V lookup: CDR1 SGHDT, CDR2 YYEEEE. The CDR3 covers 13 residues. In nucleotides, the CDR3 is TGTGCCAGCAGCTTGGGGGACAATCAGCCCCAGCATTTT. Protein: CASSLGDNQPQHF. Combining the CDR3 with reference TRBV5-6 and TRBJ1-5 gives the whole variable domain DAGVTQSPTHLIKTRGQQVTLRCSPKSGHDTVSWYQQALGQGPQFIFQYYEEEERQRGNFPDRFSGHQFPNYSSELNVNALLLGDSALYLCASSLGDNQPQHFGDGTRLSIL.

V is TRBV5-1 and J is TRBJ2-5; weak D call: TRBD2 (6 bases). Germline V CDR1 and CDR2: SGHRS, YFSETQ. The CDR3 is 13 amino acids. Deletions cut 7 bases from V and 1 base from J, with 11 bases between. In nucleotides, the CDR3 is TGCGCCAGCGGACGGGGGACCCAAGAGACCCAGTACTTC. This sequence encodes CASGRGTQETQYF.

This clonotype showed up just a few times. The J gene is TRBJ2-5, the V gene TRBV4-3, with unresolved D. Per the germline V gene, CDR1 is LGHNA and CDR2 is YSLEER. The V end lost 5 bases, the J end lost 5 bases, and 15 bases lay between the germline ends. The CDR3 totals 14 residues. The chain's CDR3 is CASSNQLGRETQYF. CDR3 nucleotides: TGCGCCAGCAGCAATCAACTCGGACGGGAGACCCAGTACTTC.

This clonotype was counted only a few times. The chain links TRBV5-1 to TRBJ2-5, with TRBD2 matching over 8 bases. Germline V gene lookup returns CDR1 SGHRS and CDR2 YFSETQ. With V trimmed by 7 bases and J by 2 bases, 4 bases remained unmatched. CDR3 length: 13 amino acids. The CDR3 loop is CASGRGGQETQYF. CDR3 coding DNA: TGCGCCAGCGGACGGGGGGGACAAGAGACCCAGTACTTC.

In this sample, this clonotype turned up many times. The CDR3 here is CASSMAFAETYEQYV. For the CDR3, the DNA is TGTGCCAGTAGTATGGCGTTTGCGGAAACCTACGAGCAGTACGTC. The genes are TRBV19 and TRBJ2-7; D gene uncertain. The CDR3 extends over 15 amino acids. The V end lost 3 bases, the J end lost 2 bases, and 14 bases lay between the germline ends. CDR1 is LNHDA and CDR2 is SQIVND in the germline V gene (reference sequence).

This clonotype was found many times. The chain carries TRBV12-3 or TRBV12-4 and TRBJ2-7; TRBD2 matches 7 bases. The CDR3 runs 14 residues. V lost 5 bases and J lost 7; bases outside the gene matches: 11. The CDR3 protein is CASSMGLQGGEQYF. CDR3 DNA: TGTGCCAGCAGTATGGGGCTGCAGGGAGGGGAGCAGTACTTC.

This chain joins TRBV5-4 and TRBJ2-3; no clear D. The germline CDR1 and CDR2 sequences are SGHNT and YYREEE (reference sequence). CDR3 size: 14 residues. Trimming cost V 1 base and J 4 bases, with 10 bases left between them. The CDR3 region is CASSLRPGPDTQYF. The CDR3 DNA sequence: TGTGCCAGCAGCTTGAGGCCGGGCCCAGATACGCAGTATTTT.

This clonotype was recorded a few times. V and J are TRBV10-3 and TRBJ2-3, with no clear D. Germline CDR1 reads ENHRY; CDR2 reads SYGVKD. This CDR3 is 12 amino acids long. The V and J ends lost 4 bases and 3 bases respectively, with 5 bases between them. Here the CDR3 reads CAISGRTDTQYF. The CDR3 DNA reads TGTGCCATCAGTGGGAGAACAGATACGCAGTATTTT.

Only a few counts were recorded for this clonotype. CDR3 residues: CASSKQGAGELFF. CDR3 in DNA: TGTGCCAGCAGCAAACAGGGTGCAGGGGAGCTGTTTTTT. The chain is built from TRBV7-3 and TRBJ2-2, with D maybe TRBD1 (6 bases). Germline CDR1 is SGHTA and CDR2 is FQGTGA. Deletions cut 5 bases from V and 8 bases from J, with 12 bases between. This CDR3 is 13 amino acids long.

This clonotype was counted between two and nine times. This chain uses TRBV20-1 with TRBJ2-2; the match to TRBD1 covers 10 bases. CDR3 size: 14 residues. Germline V CDR1 and CDR2: DFQATT, SNEGSKA (reference sequence). The ends lost 4 bases at V and 7 bases at J; junction bases unmatched: 6. CDR3 DNA: TGCAGTGCTACCTCCGGGACAGGGGTCGGGGAGCTGTTTTTT. As protein: CSATSGTGVGELFF.

This clonotype was seen a handful of times. The gene calls are TRBV20-1 and TRBJ1-3; D is ambiguous. V lost 6 bases and J lost 4, with 16 bases in between. Germline V lookup: CDR1 DFQATT, CDR2 SNEGSKA (reference sequence). The CDR3 has 14 amino acids. The CDR3 nucleotides are TGCAGTGCCCCCGAACGGACTTCGGGAAACACCATATATTTT. As protein: CSAPERTSGNTIYF.

This clonotype was seen repeatedly, ten times or more. This rearrangement joins TRBV10-3 to TRBJ2-1; D perhaps matches TRBD2 (7 bases). Germline V gives CDR1 ENHRY, CDR2 SYGVKD. This CDR3 spans 19 amino acids. Trimming shortened V by 4 bases and J by 5 bases, and 27 bases separated the two germline ends. This CDR3 reads CAISGSGGPGLIVDNEQFF. CDR3 coding DNA: TGTGCCATCAGTGGATCGGGGGGCCCCGGTCTTATAGTGGACAATGAGCAGTTCTTC.

This clonotype was counted a few times. The V and J genes are TRBV5-1 and TRBJ2-2; 7 bases are shared with TRBD1. Germline V gene data show CDR1 as SGHRS and CDR2 as YFSETQ. V lost 1 base to trimming and J lost 3 bases; unmatched junction nucleotides: 9. The CDR3 contains 17 residues. Here the CDR3 reads CASSLRAVGGDTGELFF. CDR3 nucleotides: TGCGCCAGCAGCTTGAGGGCGGTAGGGGGCGACACCGGGGAGCTGTTTTTT.

This clonotype has a count of ten or more. This chain joins TRBV7-2 and TRBJ2-1, with 10 bases identical to TRBD2. This CDR3 has 16 amino acids. Germline lookup yields CDR1 SGHTA and CDR2 FQGNSA. V was clipped by 4 bases and J by 4 bases; unmatched bases: 7. CDR3 residues: CASSSRLAGWYNEQFF. The CDR3 DNA reads as TGTGCCAGCAGCTCGAGACTAGCGGGCTGGTACAATGAGCAGTTCTTC.

The genes are TRBV6-2 or TRBV6-3 and TRBJ2-1; D call uncertain. The V gene's germline CDR1 is MNHEY and CDR2 SVGEGT. The V gene lost 2 bases and the J gene lost 0 bases, with 8 bases spanning the gap. This CDR3 comprises 15 residues. CDR3 amino acids: CASSYPGGSYNEQFF. The CDR3 DNA follows: TGTGCCAGCAGTTACCCAGGTGGCTCCTACAATGAGCAGTTCTTC.

The rearrangement uses TRBV11-2 and TRBJ2-5, with 7 bases fitting TRBD1. The V gene end was trimmed by 8 bases and the J gene end by 4 bases; junction bases not matched to a gene: 13. Germline values: CDR1 SGHAT, CDR2 FQNNGV. The CDR3 runs 15 residues. The CDR3 region is CASGLGGEQRETQYF. In DNA form, the CDR3 reads TGTGCCAGCGGTCTAGGGGGCGAGCAGAGAGAGACCCAGTACTTC. Using reference TRBV11-2 and TRBJ2-5 for the parts outside the CDR3, the full variable domain is EAGVAQSPRYKIIEKRQSVAFWCNPISGHATLYWYQQILGQGPKLLIQFQNNGVVDDSQLPKDRFSAERLKGVDSTLKIQPAKLEDSAVYLCASGLGGEQRETQYFGPGTRLLVL.

The DNA for the CDR3 is TGTGCCAGCAGCTTGACGGGGGGGCCAGGCTACAATGAGCAGTTCTTC. Its protein product is CASSLTGGPGYNEQFF. V is TRBV7-9 and J is TRBJ2-1; 8 bases match TRBD2. J gave up 3 bases and V 3 bases, and 7 bases lay outside the gene matches. CDR1 and CDR2 (germline): SEHNR, FQNEAQ (reference sequence). This CDR3 spans 16 amino acids.

This chain connects TRBV10-3 to TRBJ2-1; D is perhaps TRBD1 (5 bases). CDR3 length: 14 residues. The germline V and J ends were trimmed by 8 bases and 0 bases, with 11 bases remaining between them. CDR1 ENHRY and CDR2 SYGVKD come from the germline V gene. The CDR3 protein is CAIADSGSYNEQFF. For the CDR3, the DNA is TGTGCCATCGCCGACAGTGGCTCCTACAATGAGCAGTTCTTC.

The chain has TRBV4-1 and TRBJ2-3; a possible D gene is TRBD2 (5 bases). The CDR3 sequence is 13 residues long. Trimming removed 8 bases at V and 1 base at J, with 10 bases between. Germline CDR1 is MGHRA and CDR2 is YSYEKL. CDR3 residues: CASGESGTDTQYF. DNA for the CDR3: TGCGCCAGCGGGGAGAGTGGCACAGATACGCAGTATTTT.

The gene calls are TRBV10-3 and TRBJ2-7; TRBD1 is a possible D gene (5 bases). Germline CDR1 reads ENHRY; CDR2 reads SYGVKD. The CDR3 contains 11 residues. V shed 10 bases and J shed 4 bases, with 11 bases lying between them. The CDR3 spells CATKGPYEQYF. CDR3 coding DNA: TGTGCCACCAAGGGGCCGTACGAGCAGTACTTC.

This clonotype was observed a few times. The CDR3 DNA is TGTGCCAGCAGCTTAGAGCGGGGGGGCACTGAAGCTTTCTTT. It is translated as CASSLERGGTEAFF. The chain combines TRBV11-2 with TRBJ1-1, with D possibly matching TRBD1 (5 bases). V gave up 0 bases and J gave up 4 bases, with 9 bases separating them. This CDR3 is built from 14 residues. Germline V lookup: CDR1 SGHAT, CDR2 FQNNGV.

This clonotype was detected a few times. Germline and junction disagree at one end, which may indicate a read error. V gene TRBV20-1 combines with J gene TRBJ2-3, with 11 bases that match TRBD1. Germline values: CDR1 DFQATT, CDR2 SNEGSKA (reference sequence). CDR3 length: 13 residues. CDR3 bases: TGCAGTGCCAGAGGGACAGGGGGAGATACGCAGTATTTT. Its translation: CSARGTGGDTQYF.

In this sample, this clonotype turned up many times. The chain is built from TRBV3-1 and TRBJ2-7; the D is unclear. Per germline, CDR1 LGHDT and CDR2 YNNKEL (reference sequence). This CDR3 has 14 amino acids. Trimming removed 4 bases at V and 0 bases at J, with 10 bases between. The chain's CDR3 is CASSPSYSSYEQYF. Written as DNA, the CDR3 is TGTGCCAGCAGCCCTTCCTATAGCTCCTACGAGCAGTACTTC.